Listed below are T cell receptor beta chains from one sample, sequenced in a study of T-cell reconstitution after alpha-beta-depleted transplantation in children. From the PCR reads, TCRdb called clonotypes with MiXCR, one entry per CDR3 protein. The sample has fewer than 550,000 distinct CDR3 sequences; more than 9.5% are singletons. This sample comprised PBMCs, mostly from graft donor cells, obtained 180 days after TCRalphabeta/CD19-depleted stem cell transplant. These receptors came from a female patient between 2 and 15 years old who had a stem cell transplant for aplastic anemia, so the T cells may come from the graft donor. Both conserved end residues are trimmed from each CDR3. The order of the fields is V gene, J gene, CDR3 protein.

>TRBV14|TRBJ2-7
ASSPVGLGPSYEQY
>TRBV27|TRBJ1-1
ASSLAWRTEAF
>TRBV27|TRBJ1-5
ASSRGAISSNQPQH
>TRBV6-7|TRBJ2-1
TSSLGGRLAARSHNEQF
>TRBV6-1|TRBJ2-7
ASSDRLAGTPYEQY
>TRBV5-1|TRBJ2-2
ASSPPERGRAGELF
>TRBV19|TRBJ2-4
ASSPEGLGLNIQY
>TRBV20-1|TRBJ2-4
SASTPQGRNIQY
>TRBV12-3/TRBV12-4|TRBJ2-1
ASSFPSYSRETTTVGYNEQF
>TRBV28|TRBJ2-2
ASKSTRQGQGGELF
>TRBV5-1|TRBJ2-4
ASSLLAQNIQY
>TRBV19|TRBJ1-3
ASSIRQGGNTIY
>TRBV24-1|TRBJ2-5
ATGTGPQETQY
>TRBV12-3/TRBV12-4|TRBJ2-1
ASSFRRQENNEQF
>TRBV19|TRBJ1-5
ASKVRQGNQPQH
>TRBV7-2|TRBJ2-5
ASSLAAGFLQETQY
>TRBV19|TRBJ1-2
ASSRPSPGYT
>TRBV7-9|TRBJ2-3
ASSSATSGRGTDTQY
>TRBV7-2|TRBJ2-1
ASSPGGRTINEQF
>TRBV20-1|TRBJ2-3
SASSGTSGNPQY